This is a list of T cell receptor beta chains from one sample in a study of T cells after yellow fever vaccination. TCRdb passed the 5' RACE reads through MiXCR, listing each CDR3 protein once. In the table there are more than 350,000 distinct CDR3 sequences, 11% of which are singletons. The sequencing here drew on PBMCs, taken on the day of the first yellow fever vaccination. Source of these receptors: a man between 18 and 29 years old who received the YFV17D yellow fever vaccine. Each CDR3 is given with its conserved first and last residue. D genes are given only for firm matches. The size entry is marked missing in some rows and otherwise reads once, few, many or a size class.

D gene	V gene	clone size	J gene	CDR3 protein	CDR3 DNA
-	TRBV5-4	few	TRBJ2-3	CASSFGDGRTDTQYF	TGTGCCAGCAGCTTTGGCGACGGACGCACAGATACGCAGTATTTT
TRBD1	TRBV3-1	few	TRBJ1-1	CASSQATGENFF	TGTGCCAGCAGCCAAGCAACAGGGGAGAATTTCTTT
-	TRBV4-2	few	TRBJ2-1	CASSQPQAPYNEQFF	TGTGCCAGCAGCCAACCTCAGGCGCCCTACAATGAGCAGTTCTTC
TRBD2	TRBV15	many	TRBJ2-1	CATSGGLAGRSNSEQFF	TGTGCCACCAGCGGCGGACTAGCGGGGAGATCCAATAGCGAGCAGTTCTTC
-	TRBV5-1	many	TRBJ1-2	CASSLGSTYGYTF	TGTGCCAGCAGCTTGGGCAGTACCTATGGCTACACCTTC
-	TRBV6-2/TRBV6-3	-	TRBJ2-2	CASRTWDLVSRSNTGELFF	TGTGCCAGCAGGACATGGGACCTCGTAAGCCGGTCGAACACCGGGGAGCTGTTTTTT
-	TRBV5-4	-	TRBJ1-6	CASSFPGWGSPLHF	TGTGCCAGCAGTTTCCCGGGTTGGGGTTCACCCCTCCACTTT
-	TRBV12-3/TRBV12-4	-	TRBJ1-5	CASSLYEVRNQPQHF	TGTGCCAGCAGTCTTTACGAGGTGCGCAATCAGCCCCAGCATTTT
-	TRBV30	-	TRBJ2-1	CAWKEGPHEQFF	TGTGCCTGGAAGGAGGGGCCCCATGAGCAGTTCTTC
-	TRBV7-3	few	TRBJ2-2	CASSLQEATGELFF	TGTGCCAGCAGCCTGCAGGAGGCCACCGGGGAGCTGTTTTTT
TRBD2	TRBV7-2	-	TRBJ2-1	CASSLIAGALYNEQFF	TGTGCCAGCAGCTTGATAGCGGGGGCCCTTTACAATGAGCAGTTCTTC
TRBD1	TRBV29-1	few	TRBJ2-1	CSARTGFDNEQFF	TGCAGCGCCAGGACAGGGTTCGACAATGAGCAGTTCTTC
TRBD1	TRBV14	-	TRBJ1-2	CASSAGTVYGYTF	TGTGCCAGCAGCGCCGGGACAGTCTATGGCTACACCTTC
TRBD2	TRBV19	-	TRBJ2-3	CASRRTSSSTDTQYF	TGTGCCAGTAGAAGGACTAGCTCTAGCACAGATACGCAGTATTTT
-	TRBV12-3/TRBV12-4	few	TRBJ1-3	CASSLREAGNTIYF	TGTGCCAGCAGTCTTCGGGAGGCTGGAAACACCATATATTTT
-	TRBV11-2	-	TRBJ1-6	CASSPLPSYNSPLHF	TGTGCCAGCAGCCCACTCCCCTCCTATAATTCACCCCTCCACTTT
-	TRBV29-1	few	TRBJ2-3	CSVGARTDTQYF	TGCAGCGTTGGGGCCCGCACAGATACGCAGTATTTT
TRBD2	TRBV6-1	few	TRBJ2-5	CASTLREGQYQETQYF	TGTGCCAGCACCCTCCGGGAGGGCCAGTACCAAGAGACCCAGTACTTC
-	TRBV3-1	-	TRBJ2-3	CASSQESQGTDTQYF	TGTGCCAGCAGCCAAGAGTCCCAGGGGACAGATACGCAGTATTTT
-	TRBV5-1	few	TRBJ2-7	CASSLAYGGNEQYF	TGCGCCAGCAGCTTGGCGTACGGGGGTAACGAGCAGTACTTC
-	TRBV5-4	few	TRBJ2-1	CASTLPGQRMNEQFF	TGTGCCAGCACCCTCCCGGGACAAAGAATGAATGAGCAGTTCTTC
TRBD1	TRBV4-3	-	TRBJ1-6	CASSETGRGSPLHF	TGCGCCAGCAGCGAGACAGGGCGGGGATCACCCCTCCACTTT
-	TRBV20-1	many	TRBJ2-1	CSASESAADEQFF	TGCAGTGCTAGTGAGTCGGCGGCCGATGAGCAGTTCTTC
-	TRBV9	-	TRBJ2-4	CASSPAAAGGKNIQYF	TGTGCCAGCAGCCCAGCTGCGGCCGGGGGCAAAAACATTCAGTACTTC
-	TRBV5-1	few	TRBJ1-1	CASSFGSQYTEAFF	TGCGCCAGCAGCTTCGGGTCTCAATACACTGAAGCTTTCTTT
-	TRBV7-9	few	TRBJ1-2	CASSLTVF	TGTGCCAGCAGCCTGACAGTGTTC
-	TRBV7-9	-	TRBJ2-2	CASSRGGGVFGELFF	TGTGCCAGCAGCCGCGGTGGGGGCGTATTCGGGGAGCTGTTTTTT
TRBD2	TRBV5-1	many	TRBJ2-5	CASSNLAGGGASETQYF	TGCGCCAGCAGCAACCTAGCGGGGGGAGGTGCTAGCGAGACCCAGTACTTC
TRBD1	TRBV7-9	many	TRBJ1-4	CASSPGTGTNEKLFF	TGTGCCAGCAGCCCCGGGACAGGGACTAATGAAAAACTGTTTTTT
-	TRBV18	-	TRBJ2-3	CASSVGSADTQYF	TGTGCCAGCTCAGTAGGGAGCGCAGATACGCAGTATTTT
TRBD1	TRBV7-6	few	TRBJ2-3	CASSLLYPGTGITDTQYF	TGTGCCAGCAGCTTATTATACCCCGGGACAGGGATCACAGATACGCAGTATTTT
TRBD1	TRBV9	few	TRBJ1-5	CASSRGGTGAASNQPQHF	TGTGCCAGCAGCCGAGGGGGGACAGGGGCGGCAAGCAATCAGCCCCAGCATTTT
-	TRBV4-1	few	TRBJ1-5	CASSQDLGASNQPQHF	TGCGCCAGCAGCCAAGATCTAGGGGCTAGCAATCAGCCCCAGCATTTT
TRBD1	TRBV7-2	few	TRBJ1-4	CASSLGQGEKLFF	TGTGCCAGCAGCTTAGGACAGGGTGAAAAACTGTTTTTT
-	TRBV7-2	few	TRBJ2-3	CASSLEYTDTQYF	TGTGCCAGCAGCTTAGAATACACAGATACGCAGTATTTT
-	TRBV30	-	TRBJ2-1	CAWSLFGGSEQFF	TGTGCCTGGAGCCTCTTCGGGGGAAGTGAGCAGTTCTTC
TRBD2	TRBV7-2	-	TRBJ2-3	CASSPRGGLGVDTQYF	TGTGCCAGCAGCCCTAGGGGGGGACTAGGTGTAGATACGCAGTATTTT
TRBD1	TRBV10-3	-	TRBJ2-1	CAIRGDSPYNEQFF	TGTGCCATCAGGGGGGACAGTCCCTACAATGAGCAGTTCTTC
TRBD1	TRBV28	many	TRBJ1-6	CASSRSTGRGSPLHF	TGTGCCAGCAGTCGATCGACAGGGCGGGGCTCACCCCTCCACTTT
TRBD1	TRBV10-3	few	TRBJ2-5	CAIRGGTGDQETQYF	TGTGCCATCCGTGGGGGGACAGGGGATCAAGAGACCCAGTACTTC
-	TRBV3-1	-	TRBJ2-7	CASRLGPFYEQYF	TGTGCCAGCAGACTCGGACCATTCTACGAGCAGTACTTC
TRBD2	TRBV4-3	few	TRBJ2-3	CASSQVAGGGTDTQYF	TGCGCCAGCAGCCAAGTAGCGGGGGGGGGCACAGATACGCAGTATTTT
-	TRBV11-2	few	TRBJ2-6	CASSYLGGAAGANVLTF	TGTGCCAGCAGCTACCTAGGGGGAGCCGCCGGGGCCAACGTCCTGACTTTC
TRBD1	TRBV6-2/TRBV6-3	-	TRBJ1-5	CASSSGGQGIMSDQPQHF	TGTGCCAGCAGTTCCGGAGGACAGGGAATAATGAGCGATCAGCCCCAGCATTTT
-	TRBV20-1	-	TRBJ2-1	CSARGPGGPSYNEQFF	TGCAGTGCTAGGGGTCCAGGGGGGCCGTCCTACAATGAGCAGTTCTTC
-	TRBV12-5	few	TRBJ2-3	CASGLGTVAGGTQYF	TGTGCTAGTGGTTTGGGGACTGTCGCGGGTGGTACGCAGTATTTT